This TCR beta chain was retrieved from a study of T cell clones after liver transplantation. Study-level points and caveats: Rather than being deleted, graft donor-reactive T cells may have moved into the graft.

A few counts support this clone. The antigen remains unidentified. Germline CDR1 is LNHDA and CDR2 is SQIVND (reference sequence). The CDR3 covers 14 residues. J gave up 4 bases and V 7 bases, and 7 bases lay outside the gene matches. Sequencing used immunoSEQ multiplex PCR; TCRdb keeps in-frame clones, though not all of them. Among roughly 73,000 clones listed, about four fifths were seen once. This specimen consisted of CD4+ T cells from blood, obtained before liver transplant. The source of this sequence is a human donor who received a liver transplant. This sequence joins TRBV19 and TRBJ1-3; 7 nucleotides line up with TRBD1. The CDR3 DNA reads as TGTGCCAGTACTCCAGGGGGGAAAGGAAACACCATATATTTT. Residues: CASTPGGKGNTIYF.